This T cell receptor (beta chain) emerged from a study of low-dose radiotherapy and immunotherapy resistance in tumors. Study background: Intravenous ipilimumab 1 mg/kg every six weeks was given with nivolumab 240 mg every two weeks. Once cycle 1 day 1 began, patients took oral aspirin 300 mg daily for four cycles.

Primers targeting TRAV and TRBV primed first-strand cDNA, covering alpha and beta chains. The PCR that amplified TCRs ran for roughly 20 cycles, relying on a constant-region primer and a V-primer adapter. After the mRNA was isolated, it was amplified using in vitro transcription. One entry per CDR3 protein, called by TCRdb with MiXCR from the reads. Among 80,000 to 95,000 distinct CDR3 sequences listed, just under 9.5% were seen once. This CDR3 spans 13 amino acids. Germline V gene data show CDR1 as MDHEN and CDR2 as SYDVKM. V was trimmed by 4 bases and J by 3 bases, leaving 7 bases between them. The time point: before trial treatment. In this sample, this clonotype turned up many times.

Sequencing was performed on PBMCs, taken before treatment. The clonotype originates from a male donor with prostate cancer. The V call is TRBV28, the J call TRBJ2-1; D is unresolved. This chain's CDR3 is CASSSSFYNEQFF. CDR3 coding DNA: TGTGCCAGCAGTTCCTCCTTCTACAATGAGCAGTTCTTC.